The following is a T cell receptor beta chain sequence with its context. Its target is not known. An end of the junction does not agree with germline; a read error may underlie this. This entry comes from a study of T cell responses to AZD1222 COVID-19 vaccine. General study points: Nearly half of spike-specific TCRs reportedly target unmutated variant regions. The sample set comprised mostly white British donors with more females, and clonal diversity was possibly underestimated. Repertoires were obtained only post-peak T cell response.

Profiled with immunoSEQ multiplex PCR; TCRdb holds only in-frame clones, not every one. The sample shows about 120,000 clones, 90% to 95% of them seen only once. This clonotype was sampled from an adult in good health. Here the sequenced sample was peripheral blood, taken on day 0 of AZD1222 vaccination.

As DNA, the CDR3 is TGTGCCAGCTGCGACAGGGATCGAGCTAAGGAAAAACTGTTTTTT. This translates into CASCDRDRAKEKLFF. This chain joins TRBV2 and TRBJ1-4, with 7 bases matching TRBD1. There are 15 residues in the CDR3. Germline assignment: CDR1 SNHLY and CDR2 FYNNEI.